Each of the 14 T cell receptor beta chains below was sequenced from the same sample in a study of response to subunit inactivated influenza vaccine. TCRdb re-analysed the RT-PCR reads in MiXCR, keeping a single row per CDR3 protein. The table shows hundreds of thousands of distinct CDR3 sequences, with roughly 12% occurring only once. This sample also belongs to another study, concerning T cells expressing NK-cell markers. That source reports: UMIs accompanied the 5'RACE template switching by which TCR beta cDNA was made.

Specimen: PBMCs from blood, collected on the day of vaccination. These receptors originate from a man aged 50 to 59 who received an inactivated influenza vaccine.

The V call is TRBV7-9, the J call TRBJ2-3, with 10 bases matching TRBD2. Germline CDR1 and CDR2: SEHNR and FQNEAQ (reference sequence). The CDR3 totals 15 residues. V lost 5 bases, J lost 5 bases, and 7 bases stayed unmatched. In DNA, the CDR3 is TGTGCCAGCAGCATCACTAGCGGGATGATAGATACGCAGTATTTT. Translating it yields CASSITSGMIDTQYF.

The sample holds a few counts of this clonotype. V usage is TRBV6-1 and J usage is TRBJ1-2, with 10 bases identical to TRBD1. CDR3 length equals 15 residues. Looked up from germline, CDR1 is MNHNS and CDR2 is SASEGT. The trim removed 6 bases at V and 4 bases at J, leaving 8 bases unmatched. The CDR3 DNA reads TGTGCCAGCAGGATCGGGGGACAGGGGAGCTATGGCTACACCTTC. Translated, it gives CASRIGGQGSYGYTF.

In its sample, this clonotype was seen a few times. J is TRBJ2-5 and V is TRBV20-1; either TRBD1 or TRBD2 may supply D (5 bases each). Trimming took 3 bases from V and 7 from J, leaving 18 bases between them. The CDR3 totals 14 residues. Germline V CDR1 and CDR2: DFQATT, SNEGSKA (reference sequence). The CDR3 nucleotides are TGCAGTGCTAGTGGGACCCCACTGGGGTGGACCCAGTACTTC. This sequence encodes CSASGTPLGWTQYF.

This clonotype came up many times. The rearrangement uses TRBV19 and TRBJ2-7; D ambiguous. V shed 0 bases and J shed 3 bases, with 6 bases lying between them. Germline assignment: CDR1 LNHDA and CDR2 SQIVND (reference sequence). This CDR3 region has 13 residues. This CDR3 is CASSIEYGYEQYF. The DNA of the CDR3 is TGTGCCAGTAGTATAGAGTACGGCTACGAGCAGTACTTC. Full variable domain (missing parts from reference TRBV19 and TRBJ2-7): DGGITQSPKYLFRKEGQNVTLSCEQNLNHDAMYWYRQDPGQGLRLIYYSQIVNDFQKGDIAEGYSVSREKKESFPLTVTSAQKNPTAFYLCASSIEYGYEQYFGPGTRLTVT.

The chain is built from TRBV7-9 and TRBJ2-3; 7 bases agree with TRBD2. The CDR3 extends over 16 amino acids. The V and J ends lost 10 bases and 6 bases, in that order; junction bases with no gene match: 19. Germline V lookup: CDR1 SEHNR, CDR2 FQNEAQ (reference sequence). The CDR3 coding sequence is TGTGCCACCCGGGGAGCGGGGAGAGTGGTGGGGGATACGCAGTATTTT. Translation gives CATRGAGRVVGDTQYF.

This chain links TRBV7-2 with TRBJ1-6, with unresolved D. The CDR3 sequence is 16 residues long. The V end was cut by 5 bases, the J end by 9 bases, with 20 bases between. CDR1 is SGHTA and CDR2 is FQGNSA in the germline V gene. CDR3 region: CASSKDGSAPGSPLHF. The CDR3 DNA reads as TGTGCCAGCAGCAAAGATGGGTCCGCGCCTGGTTCACCCCTCCACTTT. Filled out from reference TRBV7-2 and TRBJ1-6, the complete variable domain reads GAGVSQSPSNKVTEKGKDVELRCDPISGHTALYWYRQSLGQGLEFLIYFQGNSAPDKSGLPSDRFSAERTGGSVSTLTIQRTQQEDSAVYLCASSKDGSAPGSPLHFGNGTRLTVT.

This clonotype turned up a few times. In DNA form, the CDR3 reads TGTGCCAGCAGGACGAGGATTTCTTCTGGAAAACTGTTTTTT. Amino acids: CASRTRISSGKLFF. The chain employs TRBV6-1 and TRBJ1-4, with D unresolved. CDR3 length: 14 amino acids. Trimming stripped 6 bases from V and 10 bases from J, with 18 bases between. CDR1 is MNHNS and CDR2 is SASEGT in the germline V gene.

This chain links TRBV12-3 or TRBV12-4 with TRBJ2-3, with 15 bases matching TRBD2. CDR3 length: 16 residues. Trimming cost V 5 bases and J 2 bases; bases outside gene matches: 2. The CDR3 coding sequence is TGTGCCAGCAGTGGGACTAGCGGGGGGCCCACAGATACGCAGTATTTT. This sequence encodes CASSGTSGGPTDTQYF.

The V gene is TRBV7-8, the J gene TRBJ2-7, with 10 nucleotides matching TRBD1. J was trimmed by 7 bases and V by 5 bases; bases with no gene match: 11. The CDR3 runs to 15 residues. Germline assignment: CDR1 SGHVS and CDR2 FQNEAQ. The CDR3 DNA follows: TGTGCCAGCAGCCCAGCCCCCGGGACAGGGGTAGAGCAGTACTTC. Translation: CASSPAPGTGVEQYF.

This clonotype appeared a few times. The chain is built from TRBV15 and TRBJ2-3; D remains unclear. V was clipped by 1 base and J by 6 bases, with 11 bases between them. This CDR3 is 14 amino acids long. CDR1 and CDR2 (germline): LNHNV, YYDKDF (reference sequence). CDR3 DNA sequence: TGTGCCACCAGCAGAGGAGAAGATCCTGATACGCAGTATTTT. This codes for CATSRGEDPDTQYF. The variable domain in full, with the rest retrieved from reference TRBV15 and TRBJ2-3, is DAMVIQNPRYQVTQFGKPVTLSCSQTLNHNVMYWYQQKSSQAPKLLFHYYDKDFNNEADTPDNFQSRRPNTSFCFLDIRSPGLGDTAMYLCATSRGEDPDTQYFGPGTRLTVL.

The table lists this clonotype with many counts. The gene calls are TRBV3-1 and TRBJ2-7, with 9 bases aligning to TRBD1. V shed 2 bases, J shed 6 bases, and the junction held 5 bases outside the gene matches. The CDR3 runs to 14 residues. Germline V gene data show CDR1 as LGHDT and CDR2 as YNNKEL (reference sequence). This chain's CDR3 is CASSQSGQGTEQYF. As DNA, the CDR3 is TGTGCCAGCAGCCAATCCGGACAGGGGACCGAGCAGTACTTC.

This clonotype was found a few times. The rearrangement uses TRBV5-5 and TRBJ2-7, with D perhaps matching TRBD2 (7 bases). The CDR3 contains 16 residues. The germline V gene has CDR1 SGHKS and CDR2 YYEKEE (reference sequence). The germline V and J ends were trimmed by 2 bases and 1 base, with 16 bases remaining between them. The CDR3 region is CASSLGGDPRSYEQYF. CDR3 nucleotide sequence: TGTGCCAGCAGCTTAGGGGGGGATCCTAGATCCTACGAGCAGTACTTC.

V is TRBV10-3 and J is TRBJ2-1, with no clear D. The CDR3 has 16 residues. Per germline, CDR1 ENHRY and CDR2 SYGVKD. Trimming left V 0 bases short and J 6 bases short, with 15 bases between. Here the CDR3 DNA reads TGTGCCATCAGTGAGTCGAAGTCTGGGTTACGCAATGAGCAGTTCTTC. It translates to CAISESKSGLRNEQFF.

This clonotype showed up just a few times. This rearrangement joins TRBV6-1 to TRBJ2-7; D is undetermined. CDR1 and CDR2 (germline): MNHNS, SASEGT. V was clipped by 6 bases and J by 1 base, with 16 bases between them. The CDR3 covers 15 residues. The CDR3 loop reads CASRNGPVLSYEQYF. In DNA, the CDR3 is TGTGCCAGCAGAAACGGGCCAGTGCTATCCTACGAGCAGTACTTC.